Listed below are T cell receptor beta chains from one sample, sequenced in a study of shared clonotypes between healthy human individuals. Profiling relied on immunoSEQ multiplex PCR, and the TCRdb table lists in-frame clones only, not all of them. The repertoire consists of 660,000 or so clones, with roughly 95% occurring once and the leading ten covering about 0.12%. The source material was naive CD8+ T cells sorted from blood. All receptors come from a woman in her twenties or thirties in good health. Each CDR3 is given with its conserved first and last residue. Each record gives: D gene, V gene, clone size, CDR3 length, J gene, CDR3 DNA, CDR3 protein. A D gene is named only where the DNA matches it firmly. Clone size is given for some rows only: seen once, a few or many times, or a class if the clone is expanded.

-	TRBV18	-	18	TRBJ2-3	TGTGCCAGCTCACCAGTCGGCGTCCAGATGAAAGTCCCAGATACGCAGTATTTT	CASSPVGVQMKVPDTQYF
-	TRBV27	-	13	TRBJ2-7	TGTGCCAGCAGCCAACTAGGGTCCTACGAGCAGTACTTC	CASSQLGSYEQYF
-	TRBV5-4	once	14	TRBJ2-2	TGTGCCAGCACATTATGGGGCAGCACCGGGGAGCTGTTTTTT	CASTLWGSTGELFF
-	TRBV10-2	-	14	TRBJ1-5	TGCGCCAGCGGCCGGGACACCAACAATCAGCCCCAGCATTTT	CASGRDTNNQPQHF
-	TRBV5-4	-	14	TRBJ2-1	TGTGCCAGCAGCTTGGGGGGTAGTACCAATGAGCAGTTCTTC	CASSLGGSTNEQFF
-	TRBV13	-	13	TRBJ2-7	TGTGCCAGCAGCCCAGTTAGGACCTACGAGCAGTACTTC	CASSPVRTYEQYF
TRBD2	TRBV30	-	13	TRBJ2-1	TGTGCCTGGGGGACTAGCTCCCTGAGGGAGCAGTTCTTC	CAWGTSSLREQFF
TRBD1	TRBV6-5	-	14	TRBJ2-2	TGTGCCAGCAGTTACTACCAGGGGGCCGGGGAGCTGTTTTTT	CASSYYQGAGELFF
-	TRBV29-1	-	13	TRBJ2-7	TGCAGCGTCCAAGGGGGTCCGTCCTACGAGCGGTACTTC	CSVQGGPSYERYF
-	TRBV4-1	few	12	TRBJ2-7	TGCGCCAGCAGCCAATTCGAGAACGAGCAGTACTTC	CASSQFENEQYF
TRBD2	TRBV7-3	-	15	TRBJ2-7	TGTGCCAGCAGCTTATCGGGAGGTCCTTCCTACGAGCAGTACTTC	CASSLSGGPSYEQYF
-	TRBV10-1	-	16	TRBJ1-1	TGCGCCAGCAGTGATATGCAGGCGACGTCGAACACTGAAGCTTTCTTT	CASSDMQATSNTEAFF
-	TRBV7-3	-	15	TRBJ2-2	TGTGCCAGCAGCTTCGGGGGGCCGGACACCGGGGAGCTGTTTTTT	CASSFGGPDTGELFF
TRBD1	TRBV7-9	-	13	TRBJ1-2	TGTGCCAGCAGTACGACAGGGATCTATGGCTACACCTTC	CASSTTGIYGYTF
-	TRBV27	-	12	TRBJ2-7	TGTGCCAGCAGTTCTAGGGGTTACGAGCAGTACTTC	CASSSRGYEQYF
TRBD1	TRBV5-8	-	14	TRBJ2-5	TGTGCCAGCAGCTACTCGGGACAGGAGGAGACCCAGTACTTC	CASSYSGQEETQYF
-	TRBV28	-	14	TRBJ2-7	TGTGCCAGCAGTTTATTGACAAGCTTCTACGAGCAGTACTTC	CASSLLTSFYEQYF
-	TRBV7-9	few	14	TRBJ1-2	TGTGCCAGCAGCGGGACCGGGACCGCCAAGCCTAACACCTTC	CASSGTGTAKPNTF
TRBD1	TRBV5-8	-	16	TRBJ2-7	TGTGCCAGCAGCCTGAAACTGAACAGGGGGAAACACGAGCAGTACTTC	CASSLKLNRGKHEQYF
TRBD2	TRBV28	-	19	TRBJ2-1	TGTGCCAGCAGTTTACCCATGACTAGCGGGAGAACTTCCTACAATGAGCAGTTCTTC	CASSLPMTSGRTSYNEQFF
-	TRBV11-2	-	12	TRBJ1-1	TGTGCCAGCAGCAGTTTCGACACTGAAGCTTTCTTT	CASSSFDTEAFF
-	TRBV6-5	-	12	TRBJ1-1	TGTGCCAGCAAGGAGGGGAACACTGAAGCTTTCTTT	CASKEGNTEAFF
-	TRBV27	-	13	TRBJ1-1	TGTGCCAGCAGTCAACAGGGATTGGTTGAAGCTTTCTTT	CASSQQGLVEAFF
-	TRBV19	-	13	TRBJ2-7	TGTGCCAGTAGTATGATCCGACTTGGCGAGCAGTACTTC	CASSMIRLGEQYF
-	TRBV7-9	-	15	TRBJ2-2	TGTGCCAGCAGCCAGGGGAACAAGGAGACCGGGGAGCTGTTTTTT	CASSQGNKETGELFF
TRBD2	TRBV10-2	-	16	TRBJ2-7	TGCGCCAGCACCACCGGGACTAGCGGGGGATCCTACGAGCAGTACTTC	CASTTGTSGGSYEQYF
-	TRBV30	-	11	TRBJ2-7	TGTGCCTGGAGTCCAGACTACGAGCAGTACTTC	CAWSPDYEQYF
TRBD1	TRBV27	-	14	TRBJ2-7	TGTGCCAGCAGCAAGGGACAGGGGGCCTACGAGCAGTACTTC	CASSKGQGAYEQYF
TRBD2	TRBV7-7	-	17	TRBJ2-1	TGTGCCAGCAGCCCTGACCCTAGCGGGAAGATCTACAATGAGCAGTTCTTC	CASSPDPSGKIYNEQFF
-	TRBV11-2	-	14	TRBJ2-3	TGTGCCAGCAGCCTCACGGACGGGCCAGATACGCAGTATTTT	CASSLTDGPDTQYF
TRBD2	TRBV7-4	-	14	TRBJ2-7	TGTGCCAGCAGACCGGGACTAGCTTCCTACGAGCAGTACTTC	CASRPGLASYEQYF
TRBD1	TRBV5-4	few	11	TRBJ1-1	TGTGCCAGCAGCAGGGACAGTGAAGCTTTCTTT	CASSRDSEAFF
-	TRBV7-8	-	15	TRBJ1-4	TGTGCCAGCAGCTTAGGTGGGAGAACTAATGAAAAACTGTTTTTT	CASSLGGRTNEKLFF
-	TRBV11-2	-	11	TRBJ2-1	TGTGCCAGCAGCTTAGCGGCTGAGCAGTTCTTC	CASSLAAEQFF
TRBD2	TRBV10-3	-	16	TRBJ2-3	TGTGCCATCAGTGAGATAGCGGGAAGGGGCCCGGATACGCAGTATTTT	CAISEIAGRGPDTQYF
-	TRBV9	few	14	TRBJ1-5	TGTGCCAGCAGCGCCACAGGAGGCAATCAGCCCCAGCATTTT	CASSATGGNQPQHF
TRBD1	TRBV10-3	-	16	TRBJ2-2	TGTGCCATCAGTGAGGTGCAGGGGGCGAGCACCGGGGAGCTGTTTTTT	CAISEVQGASTGELFF
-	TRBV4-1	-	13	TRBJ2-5	TGCGCCAGCAGCTCTGTGGGCCAAGAGACCCAGTACTTC	CASSSVGQETQYF
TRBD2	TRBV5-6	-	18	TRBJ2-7	TGTGCCAGCAGCCCCGGGCTAGCGGGAGGGTACGGCTCCTACGAGCAGTACTTC	CASSPGLAGGYGSYEQYF
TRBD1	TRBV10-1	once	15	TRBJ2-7	TGCGCCAGCAGTGATGGGACAGGGGGCCCCTACGAGCAGTACTTC	CASSDGTGGPYEQYF
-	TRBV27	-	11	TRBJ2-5	TGTGCCAGCAGCTTCCAAGAGACCCAGTACTTC	CASSFQETQYF
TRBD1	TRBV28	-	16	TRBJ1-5	TGTGCCAGCAGCCCTACAGGGGGCTGGGGCAATCAGCCCCAGCATTTT	CASSPTGGWGNQPQHF
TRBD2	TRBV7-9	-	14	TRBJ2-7	TGTGCCAGCGCTGGGGGGGTCTTGTCGTACGAGCAGTACTTC	CASAGGVLSYEQYF
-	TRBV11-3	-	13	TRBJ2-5	TGTGCCAGCAGCCTACAGGGGGGGGAGACCCAGTACTTC	CASSLQGGETQYF
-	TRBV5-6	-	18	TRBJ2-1	TGTGCCAGCAGCTTGGGGGGACCTAGTTGGTCGGCGGTGGGTGAGCAGTTCTTC	CASSLGGPSWSAVGEQFF
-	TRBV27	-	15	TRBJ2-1	TGTGCCAGCAGTGACGGGTCTACCGGTAGCAATGAGCAGTTCTTC	CASSDGSTGSNEQFF
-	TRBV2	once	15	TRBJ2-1	TGTGCCACCACGGCCCAGAGTTTGTCCTACAATGAGCAGTTCTTC	CATTAQSLSYNEQFF
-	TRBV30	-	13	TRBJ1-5	TGTGCCTGGGGGCCTTATAGCAATCAGCCCCAGCATTTT	CAWGPYSNQPQHF
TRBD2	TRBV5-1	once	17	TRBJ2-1	TGCGCCAGCAGCCCACCGACTAGCGGGTACTCCTACAATGAGCAGTTCTTC	CASSPPTSGYSYNEQFF
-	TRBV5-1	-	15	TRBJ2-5	TGCGCCAGCAGCTTGGAAGGGACAACCCAAGAGACCCAGTACTTC	CASSLEGTTQETQYF
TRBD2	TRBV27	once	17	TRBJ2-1	TGTGCCAGCAGTTTATCGGTAGGGGAGGGCCCCTACAATGAGCAGTTCTTC	CASSLSVGEGPYNEQFF
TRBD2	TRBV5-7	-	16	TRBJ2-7	TGTGCCAGCAGCCCCGGGACTAGCGGGAGGCTCTACGAGCAGTACTTC	CASSPGTSGRLYEQYF
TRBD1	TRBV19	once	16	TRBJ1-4	TGTGCCAGTACCGCAGCCCGGACAGGGATTTCTGAAAAACTGTTTTTT	CASTAARTGISEKLFF
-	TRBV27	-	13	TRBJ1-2	TGTGCCAGCAGTTTTTCCCGACAGGTGGGCTACACCTTC	CASSFSRQVGYTF
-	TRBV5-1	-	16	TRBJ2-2	TGCGCCAGCAGCTTATACGAGGGAGAAAACACCGGGGAGCTGTTTTTT	CASSLYEGENTGELFF
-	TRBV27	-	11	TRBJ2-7	TGTGCCAGCGGAACGTCCTACGAGCAGTACTTC	CASGTSYEQYF